The TCR beta chain described here comes from a study of early T cells in non-severe SARS-CoV-2 infection. The wider study: Bulk RNA from unsorted whole blood was sequenced; chains were unpaired.

Unique molecular identifiers were affixed to single, distinct cDNA molecules. TCRdb used MiXCR to reprocess the 5' RACE reads, holding one entry per CDR3 protein. The table has 45,000 to 75,000 distinct CDR3 sequences, 10% to 15% seen once. CDR1 is WSHSY and CDR2 is SAAADI in the germline V gene. Trimming took off 3 bases at V and 0 bases at J, with 6 bases between the two ends. CDR3 size: 13 residues. This clonotype was recorded many times. Its antigen remains unknown. Whole-study results and caveats: VDJdb matching favored anti-spike CD8 responses, missing private and CD4 specificities.

The specimen sequenced was whole blood. This rearrangement joins TRBV10-2 to TRBJ2-7; D is undetermined. The sequence was obtained from an adult who was a healthcare worker with PCR-confirmed SARS-CoV-2 infection or an uninfected control (not recorded which). CDR3 bases: TGCGCCAGCAGTGATCTACCCTCCTACGAGCAGTACTTC. Protein product: CASSDLPSYEQYF.